The present T cell receptor beta chain was sequenced within a study of blood T cell repertoires in COVID-19. The wider study: There were acute and convalescent COVID-19 samples, and they came from the United States, Italy and Spain. T cells, B-cell-depleted T cells, or PBMCs provided the cDNA or gDNA that served as material.

Original methodology: The assay estimated nucleated cells by amplifying reference gene primers. Clones were read by immunoSEQ multiplex PCR, and TCRdb kept only the in-frame ones, dropping some. V, J and clone size reflect that table, while D and trimming were determined from the DNA. The sample lists about 220,000 clones; approximately 84% were seen once. V was trimmed by 5 bases and J by 2 bases, leaving 16 bases between them. The CDR3 runs 15 residues. Germline V lookup: CDR1 SEHNR, CDR2 FQNEAQ (reference sequence). J is TRBJ2-7 and V is TRBV7-9; D remains unclear. This TCR came from a woman between 55 and 75 years old with acute or convalescent COVID-19. What was sequenced was peripheral blood. In DNA, the CDR3 is TGTGCCAGCAGCCCTTGGTTAGGCAGGCCCTACGAGCAGTACTTC. It codes for CASSPWLGRPYEQYF.